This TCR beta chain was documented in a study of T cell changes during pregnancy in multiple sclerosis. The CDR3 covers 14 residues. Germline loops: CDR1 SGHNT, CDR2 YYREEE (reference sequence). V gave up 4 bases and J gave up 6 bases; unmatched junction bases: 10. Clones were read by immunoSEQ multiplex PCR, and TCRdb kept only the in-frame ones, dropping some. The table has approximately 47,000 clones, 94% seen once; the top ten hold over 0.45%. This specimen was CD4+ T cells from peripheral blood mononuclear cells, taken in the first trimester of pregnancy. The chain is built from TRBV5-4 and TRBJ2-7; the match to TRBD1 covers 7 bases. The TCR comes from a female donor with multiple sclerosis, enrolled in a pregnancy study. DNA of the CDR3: TGTGCCAGCAGCGACGTGACAGGGCTGGGCGAGCAGTACTTC. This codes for CASSDVTGLGEQYF.